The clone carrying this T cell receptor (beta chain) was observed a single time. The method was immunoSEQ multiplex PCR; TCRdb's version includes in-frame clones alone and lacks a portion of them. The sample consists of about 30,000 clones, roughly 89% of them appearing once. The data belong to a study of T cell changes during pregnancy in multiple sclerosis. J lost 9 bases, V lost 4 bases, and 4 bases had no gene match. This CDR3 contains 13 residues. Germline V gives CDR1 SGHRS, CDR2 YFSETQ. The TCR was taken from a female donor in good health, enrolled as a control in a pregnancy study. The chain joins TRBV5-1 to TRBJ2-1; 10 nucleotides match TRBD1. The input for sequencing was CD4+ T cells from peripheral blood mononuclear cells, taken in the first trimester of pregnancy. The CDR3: CASSKDRGVEQFF. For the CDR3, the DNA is TGCGCCAGCAGCAAGGACAGGGGGGTTGAGCAGTTCTTC. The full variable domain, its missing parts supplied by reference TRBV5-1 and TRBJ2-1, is KAGVTQTPRYLIKTRGQQVTLSCSPISGHRSVSWYQQTPGQGLQFLFEYFSETQRNKGNFPGRFSGRQFSNSRSEMNVSTLELGDSALYLCASSKDRGVEQFFGPGTRLTVL.